One TCR beta chain is described in this entry. The CDR3 is made up of 14 amino acids. V dropped 6 bases and J dropped 0; count of bases not matched to a gene: 0. From germline, CDR1 is MNHEY and CDR2 SVGAGI. This table comes from immunoSEQ multiplex PCR, and its TCRdb copy is limited to in-frame clones, with some not included. The sample consists of 250,000 to 350,000 clones, approximately 91% of them appearing once. This sample is drawn from a study of blood T cell repertoires in COVID-19. The chain employs TRBV6-5 and TRBJ2-2; 8 bases are shared with TRBD2. This TCR came from a woman in her twenties or thirties who had recovered from COVID-19. The sample was PBMCs or T cells enriched from blood (not recorded which). The CDR3 nucleotides read TGTGCCAGCAGGACTAGCGCGAACACCGGGGAGCTGTTTTTT. It is translated as CASRTSANTGELFF.